What follows is one T cell receptor beta chain and its context. Its antigen is not identified. This entry is derived from a study of chemoradiotherapy in HPV16-positive cancers. As for the study in general: A couple of HPV16-positive patients' cells yielded candidate HPV-specific clones and common motifs. Whole-study findings and limits: Better recurrence-free survival went with HPV-responsive T-cell expansion in HPV16-positive patients. Candidate HPV-specific clones and E7-related TCR motifs grew in tumor during treatment.

Sequencing was performed with immunoSEQ multiplex PCR; in TCRdb, only in-frame clones are kept and a portion is missing. The sample has fewer than 16,000 clones; approximately 84% are singletons. This clonotype originated in a human donor with HPV-associated anogenital cancer. The specimen was taken from a patient who underwent chemoradiotherapy.

Here the CDR3 reads CASSLDGQERQPQHF. The CDR3 DNA reads as TGCGCCAGCAGCTTGGATGGACAGGAGAGGCAGCCCCAGCATTTT. The chain combines TRBV5-1 with TRBJ1-5; 7 bases are shared with TRBD1. The CDR3 consists of 15 residues. Germline V gene data show CDR1 as SGHRS and CDR2 as YFSETQ. V was clipped by 0 bases and J by 7 bases; unmatched bases: 7.